The 10 T cell receptor beta chains given below trace back to one sample, sequenced in a study of neurological immune-mediated disorders. TCRdb passed the 5' RACE reads through MiXCR, listing each CDR3 protein once. The sample includes about 66,000 distinct CDR3 sequences, about 5% seen only once; the top ten take 2.2%. Sequencing used PBMCs. Receptors originate from a woman in her 70s with multiple sclerosis.

Ten or more counts support this clonotype. In DNA form, the CDR3 reads TGCGCCAGCAGTGAGTCGGGGGACCGAAACACCATATATTTT. Amino acids: CASSESGDRNTIYF. The chain links TRBV10-2 to TRBJ1-3, with a possible D match to TRBD1 (5 bases). CDR3 length equals 14 residues. Germline V lookup: CDR1 WSHSY, CDR2 SAAADI. Trimming took 0 bases from V and 5 from J, leaving 8 bases between them.

This clonotype was seen a handful of times. A single base separates this from a much larger clone, so it may be a read error. This chain joins TRBV15 and TRBJ2-2; D may correspond to TRBD1 or TRBD2 (5 bases each). Germline assignment: CDR1 LNHNV and CDR2 YYDKDF (reference sequence). The CDR3 covers 12 residues. CDR3 in amino acids: CATSLPLGALFF. DNA for the CDR3: TGTGCCACCAGCTTGCCGCTCGGGGCGCTGTTTTTT. Filled out from reference TRBV15 and TRBJ2-2, the complete variable domain reads DAMVIQNPRYQVTQFGKPVTLSCSQTLNHNVMYWYQQKSSQAPKLLFHYYDKDFNNEADTPDNFQSRRPNTSFCFLDIRSPGLGDTAMYLCATSLPLGALFFGEGSRLTVL.

This clonotype was seen repeatedly, ten times or more. The chain employs TRBV24-1 and TRBJ2-1, with a tentative D call TRBD2 (5 bases). The CDR3 is made up of 15 amino acids. V was clipped by 2 bases and J by 6 bases, with 13 bases between them. In germline, CDR1 is KGHDR, CDR2 SFDVKD. The CDR3 bases are TGTGCCACCAGTGATTCCCTAAGCGGCCCCAATGAGCAGTTCTTC. The encoded protein is CATSDSLSGPNEQFF.

Many counts were recorded for this clonotype. V gene TRBV3-1 combines with J gene TRBJ1-3; D ambiguous. The CDR3 is 18 amino acids. Trimming took 2 bases from V and 0 from J, leaving 17 bases between them. CDR1 LGHDT and CDR2 YNNKEL come from the germline V gene (reference sequence). The CDR3 sequence: CASSQNGGRFSSGNTIYF. In DNA, the CDR3 is TGTGCCAGCAGCCAAAATGGCGGCAGGTTCAGCTCTGGAAACACCATATATTTT.

This clonotype was recorded at least ten times. The chain recombines TRBV7-9 with TRBJ1-4; 7 bases are shared with TRBD1. Germline V gene data show CDR1 as SEHNR and CDR2 as FQNEAQ (reference sequence). The CDR3 runs 15 residues. V was clipped by 5 bases and J by 4 bases; unmatched bases: 7. The CDR3 protein is CASSAEGTVNEKLFF. The DNA of the CDR3 is TGTGCCAGCAGCGCTGAGGGGACAGTTAATGAAAAACTGTTTTTT.

This clonotype was recorded at least ten times. The V and J genes are TRBV20-1 and TRBJ2-1; D tentatively fits TRBD1 or TRBD2 (5 bases each). V dropped 0 bases and J dropped 8 bases, with 14 bases sitting between them. CDR1 is DFQATT and CDR2 is SNEGSKA in the germline V gene (reference sequence). The CDR3 spans 14 residues. The DNA of the CDR3 is TGCAGTGCTAGAGAGGGACGTACTGGCCATGAGCAGTTCTTC. Translating gives CSAREGRTGHEQFF.

Ten or more counts support this clonotype. This rearrangement joins TRBV7-9 to TRBJ2-5, with D unresolved. Germline V lookup: CDR1 SEHNR, CDR2 FQNEAQ (reference sequence). The CDR3 contains 14 residues. V dropped 2 bases and J dropped 2 bases, with 9 bases sitting between them. This CDR3 reads CASSLMEYQETQYF. DNA of the CDR3: TGTGCCAGCAGCTTAATGGAGTATCAAGAGACCCAGTACTTC.

In its sample, this clonotype was seen many times. V usage is TRBV7-9 and J usage is TRBJ2-4; weak D call: TRBD2 (6 bases). The CDR3 is made up of 14 amino acids. Per the germline V gene, CDR1 is SEHNR and CDR2 is FQNEAQ (reference sequence). The V and J ends lost 5 bases and 8 bases respectively, with 16 bases between them. The DNA for the CDR3 is TGTGCCAGCAGCCCTTCGGGGGTGGGTTACATTCAGTACTTC. This translates into CASSPSGVGYIQYF.

The table lists this clonotype with many counts. V gene TRBV2 combines with J gene TRBJ1-2, with D uncertain. Germline values: CDR1 SNHLY, CDR2 FYNNEI. CDR3 length: 15 residues. With 0 bases removed from V and 4 bases from J, the gap between germline ends came to 12 bases. The CDR3 region has the DNA TGTGCCAGCAGTGAAGCGACGGGGAAAGTCTATGGCTACACCTTC. This sequence encodes CASSEATGKVYGYTF.

Ten or more counts support this clonotype. V is TRBV6-6 and J is TRBJ2-7; the match to TRBD2 covers 8 bases. V trimming: 3 bases; J trimming: 0 bases; junction bases outside the gene matches: 4. This CDR3 has 15 amino acids. Germline V gene data show CDR1 as MNHNY and CDR2 as SVGAGI (reference sequence). CDR3: CASSYDSGASYEQYF. The CDR3 nucleotides read TGTGCCAGCAGTTATGATAGCGGGGCCTCCTACGAGCAGTACTTC.